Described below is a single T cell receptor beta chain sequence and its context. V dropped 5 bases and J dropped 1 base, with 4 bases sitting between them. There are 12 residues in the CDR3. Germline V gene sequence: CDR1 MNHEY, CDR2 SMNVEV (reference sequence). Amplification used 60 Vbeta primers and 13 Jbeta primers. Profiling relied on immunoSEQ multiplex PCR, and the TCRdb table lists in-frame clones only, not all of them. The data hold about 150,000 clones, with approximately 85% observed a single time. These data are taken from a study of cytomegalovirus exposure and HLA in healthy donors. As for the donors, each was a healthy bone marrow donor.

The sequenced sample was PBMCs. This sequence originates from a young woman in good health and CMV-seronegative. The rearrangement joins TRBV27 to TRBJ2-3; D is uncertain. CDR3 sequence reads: CASSIGTDTQYF. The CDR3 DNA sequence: TGTGCCAGCAGTATCGGCACAGATACGCAGTATTTT.